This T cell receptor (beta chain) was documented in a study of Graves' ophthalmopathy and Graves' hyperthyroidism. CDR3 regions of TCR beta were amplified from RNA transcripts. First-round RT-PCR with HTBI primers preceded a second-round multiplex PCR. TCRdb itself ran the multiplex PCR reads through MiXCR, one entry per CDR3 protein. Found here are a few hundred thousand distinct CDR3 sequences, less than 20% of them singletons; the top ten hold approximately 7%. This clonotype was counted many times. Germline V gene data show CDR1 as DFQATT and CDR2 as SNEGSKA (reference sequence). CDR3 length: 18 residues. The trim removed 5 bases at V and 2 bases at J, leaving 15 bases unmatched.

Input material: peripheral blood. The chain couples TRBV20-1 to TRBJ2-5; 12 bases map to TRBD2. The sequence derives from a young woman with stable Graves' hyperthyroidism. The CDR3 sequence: CSAGGLLSSGGEQETQYF. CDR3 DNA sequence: TGCAGTGCTGGGGGCCTGTTATCTAGCGGGGGGGAACAAGAGACCCAGTACTTC.